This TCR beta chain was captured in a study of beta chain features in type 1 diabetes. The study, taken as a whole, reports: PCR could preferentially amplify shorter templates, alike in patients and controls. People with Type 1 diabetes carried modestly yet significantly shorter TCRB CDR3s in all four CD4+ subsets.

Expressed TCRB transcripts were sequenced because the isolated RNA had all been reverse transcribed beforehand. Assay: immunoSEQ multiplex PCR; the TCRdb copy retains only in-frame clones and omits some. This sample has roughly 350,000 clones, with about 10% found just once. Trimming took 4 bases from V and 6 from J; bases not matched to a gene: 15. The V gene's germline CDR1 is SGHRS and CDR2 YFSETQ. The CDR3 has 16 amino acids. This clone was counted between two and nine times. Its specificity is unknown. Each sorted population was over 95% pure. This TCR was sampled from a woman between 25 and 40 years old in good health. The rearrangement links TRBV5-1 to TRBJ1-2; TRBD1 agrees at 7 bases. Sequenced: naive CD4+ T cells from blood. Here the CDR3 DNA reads TGCGCCAGCAGCACGCTTGTGACAGGGAATTACGATGGCTACACCTTC. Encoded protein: CASSTLVTGNYDGYTF.